The 15 T cell receptor beta chains given below trace back to one sample, sequenced in a study of cytomegalovirus exposure and HLA in healthy donors. The primer mix had 60 Vbeta and 13 Jbeta primers. Measured with immunoSEQ multiplex PCR; TCRdb has only the in-frame clones, and not every one. The profile shows around 260,000 clones, roughly 80% of them singletons. Sequencing used PBMCs. The origin of the receptors is a girl aged 2-10 years in good health and CMV-seronegative.

The V and J genes are TRBV5-6 and TRBJ2-1; the match to TRBD2 covers 10 bases. The V gene end was trimmed by 2 bases and the J gene end by 5 bases; junction bases not matched to a gene: 1. CDR1 and CDR2 (germline): SGHDT, YYEEEE. The CDR3 extends over 14 amino acids. The CDR3, as DNA: TGTGCCAGCAGCTTACTAGCGGGAAACAATGAGCAGTTCTTC. This sequence encodes CASSLLAGNNEQFF. The variable domain in full, completed from reference TRBV5-6 and TRBJ2-1, reads DAGVTQSPTHLIKTRGQQVTLRCSPKSGHDTVSWYQQALGQGPQFIFQYYEEEERQRGNFPDRFSGHQFPNYSSELNVNALLLGDSALYLCASSLLAGNNEQFFGPGTRLTVL.

The sample holds a few counts of this clone. This rearrangement joins TRBV7-9 to TRBJ1-1, with no clear D. From germline, CDR1 is SEHNR and CDR2 FQNEAQ (reference sequence). The CDR3 runs to 15 residues. Trimming pared 5 bases from V and 2 bases from J, leaving 15 bases between. CDR3 nucleotide sequence: TGTGCCAGCAGCCACCCTCGGGGATACAACACTGAAGCTTTCTTT. Translation: CASSHPRGYNTEAFF.

The CDR3 coding sequence is TGCGCCAGCAGCTTCTTGGGGAGTTCAGGAGGCGAAAAACTGTTTTTT. Its translation: CASSFLGSSGGEKLFF. The V call is TRBV5-1, the J call TRBJ1-4; no definite D call. V lost 2 bases and J lost 8, with 19 bases in between. Germline CDR1 is SGHRS and CDR2 is YFSETQ. The CDR3 extends over 16 amino acids.

J is TRBJ2-5 and V is TRBV6-5; possibly TRBD1 for D (7 bases). The ends were cut back, 2 bases at V and 1 base at J, with 11 bases in the middle. This CDR3 region has 15 residues. Germline CDR1 and CDR2: MNHEY and SVGAGI. In DNA, the CDR3 is TGTGCCAGCAGTTACGCGGGGACAGTCCAAGAGACCCAGTACTTC. It yields the protein CASSYAGTVQETQYF.

This chain uses TRBV2 with TRBJ2-3; D possibly corresponds to TRBD2 (7 bases). This CDR3 has 16 residues. Trimming pared 3 bases from V and 4 bases from J, leaving 17 bases between. Germline CDR1 and CDR2: SNHLY and FYNNEI. CDR3 residues: CASSDAWGGVADTQYF. As DNA, the CDR3 is TGTGCCAGCAGTGATGCGTGGGGGGGCGTCGCAGATACGCAGTATTTT.

This clone came up once. CDR3 sequence reads: CAISDSSRSNQPQHF. CDR3 coding DNA: TGTGCCATCAGTGATAGCAGCCGGAGCAATCAGCCCCAGCATTTT. This rearrangement joins TRBV10-3 to TRBJ1-5; no firm D call. Trimming took 3 bases from V and 1 from J, leaving 10 bases between them. CDR3 length: 15 amino acids. Germline V CDR1 and CDR2: ENHRY, SYGVKD.

This chain uses TRBV4-1 with TRBJ2-7, with 8 positions matching TRBD1. V lost 0 bases and J lost 4; bases outside the gene matches: 5. The CDR3 is made up of 15 amino acids. Germline loops: CDR1 MGHRA, CDR2 YSYEKL. CDR3 sequence (DNA): TGCGCCAGCAGCCAAGATTTAGGGACAGGATACGAGCAGTACTTC. This gives the protein CASSQDLGTGYEQYF.

V gene TRBV7-9 combines with J gene TRBJ2-3; the match to TRBD1 covers 9 bases. V trimming: 5 bases; J trimming: 5 bases; junction bases outside the gene matches: 20. Germline V CDR1 and CDR2: SEHNR, FQNEAQ (reference sequence). The CDR3 has 19 residues. CDR3 DNA sequence: TGTGCCAGCAGCAAAATATGGGCGGACAGGGGCCCGGAACTAGATACGCAGTATTTT. Its translation is CASSKIWADRGPELDTQYF.

V and J are TRBV2 and TRBJ2-5, with TRBD2 matching 7 bases. The J call is uncertain, as TRBJ2-7 better fits the DNA end. This CDR3 comprises 15 residues. The germline gives CDR1 SNHLY, CDR2 FYNNEI. CDR3 coding DNA: TGTGCCAGCAGTGATCTGCTAGCGGTTGTTTACGAGCAGTACTTC. Its translation is CASSDLLAVVYEQYF.

The CDR3 DNA sequence: TGTGCCAGCAGCGAGCGAGGACAGGGAAACTATGGCTACACCTTC. It specifies CASSERGQGNYGYTF. The chain links TRBV9 to TRBJ1-2, with 8 bases fitting TRBD1. Germline CDR1 and CDR2: SGDLS and YYNGEE. V was clipped by 3 bases and J by 2 bases; unmatched bases: 6. The CDR3 has 15 amino acids.

In this sample, this clone turned up once. V is TRBV7-8 and J is TRBJ1-5; D perhaps matches TRBD1 (5 bases). Germline V lookup: CDR1 SGHVS, CDR2 FQNEAQ. Trimming pared 3 bases from V and 6 bases from J, leaving 6 bases between. The CDR3 length is 12 residues. CDR3 amino acids: CASSLGGQPQHF. In DNA form, the CDR3 reads TGTGCCAGCAGCTTGGGGGGTCAGCCCCAGCATTTT.

The chain recombines TRBV7-9 with TRBJ1-2; TRBD1 matches at 7 bases. V trimming: 4 bases; J trimming: 7 bases; junction bases outside the gene matches: 6. This CDR3 region has 13 residues. CDR1 and CDR2 from the germline V gene are SEHNR and FQNEAQ (reference sequence). This chain's CDR3 is CASSSRQGGGYTF. The CDR3 nucleotides read TGTGCCAGCAGCTCTAGACAGGGAGGTGGCTACACCTTC.

This clone was seen once. The J gene is TRBJ2-2, the V gene TRBV7-9, with D possibly TRBD1 on 6 matching bases. Trimming pared 3 bases from V and 4 bases from J, leaving 15 bases between. This CDR3 is built from 16 residues. Germline V lookup: CDR1 SEHNR, CDR2 FQNEAQ (reference sequence). The CDR3 is CASSFSGQWVTGELFF. CDR3 DNA: TGTGCCAGCAGCTTCTCGGGACAATGGGTCACCGGGGAGCTGTTTTTT.

The CDR3 loop reads CASSARGEPLNTEAFF. The CDR3 DNA reads TGTGCCAGCAGTGCCCGGGGGGAACCCCTGAACACTGAAGCTTTCTTT. The chain couples TRBV6-6 to TRBJ1-1, with D maybe TRBD1 (5 bases). The CDR3 has 16 residues. Germline V gene data show CDR1 as MNHNY and CDR2 as SVGAGI (reference sequence). V was shortened by 5 bases and J by 0 bases, with 16 bases between the two germline ends.

V and J are TRBV28 and TRBJ1-5, with D perhaps matching TRBD1 (5 bases). Judging by the DNA end, TRBJ2-3 fits better; the J call may be wrong. In germline, CDR1 is MDHEN, CDR2 SYDVKM. The CDR3 covers 12 residues. CDR3 residues: CASCDRYQPQYF. CDR3 sequence (DNA): TGTGCCAGCTGCGACAGATACCAGCCCCAGTATTTT.